The T cell receptor (beta chain) described here comes from a study of T cell changes during pregnancy in multiple sclerosis (dated by TCRdb to the late 2010s). Notes on the research overall: The study looked at changes in the T cell repertoire across pregnancy in women with multiple sclerosis.

The cysteine opens and the phenylalanine closes a CDR3 of 14 amino acids. Solely the CDR3 DNA is kept, with 42 bases framed from the first base. V has 6 bases trimmed and J has 2 bases trimmed; junction bases matching no gene number 7. From a lookup of the germline V gene, CDR1 and CDR2 are SGDLS and YYNGEE. With respect to this clone: Which antigen it targets is not known. No base-level quality is on record; no much larger clone is a single base apart.

Library construction relied on the immunoSEQ multiplex PCR assay. The table comes from immuneACCESS by way of TCRdb, which keeps in-frame sequences with V and J called. Part of the clones is missing from these tables; in studies checked, under half for an unresolved V gene and the rest for unknown reasons. Recorded for this sample are about 76,000 clones; roughly 94% of them occurred a single time. The ten most abundant clones make up 0.58% of the sample. This clonotype originated in a female donor with multiple sclerosis, enrolled in a pregnancy study. The chain is made from TRBV9 and TRBJ1-2, and 7 bases in between align with TRBD1. The specimen was peripheral blood, collected in the third trimester of pregnancy. The CDR3 loop reads CASTKEGANYGYTF. The nucleotide sequence is given as TGTGCCAGCACCAAGGAGGGGGCGAACTATGGCTACACCTTC.